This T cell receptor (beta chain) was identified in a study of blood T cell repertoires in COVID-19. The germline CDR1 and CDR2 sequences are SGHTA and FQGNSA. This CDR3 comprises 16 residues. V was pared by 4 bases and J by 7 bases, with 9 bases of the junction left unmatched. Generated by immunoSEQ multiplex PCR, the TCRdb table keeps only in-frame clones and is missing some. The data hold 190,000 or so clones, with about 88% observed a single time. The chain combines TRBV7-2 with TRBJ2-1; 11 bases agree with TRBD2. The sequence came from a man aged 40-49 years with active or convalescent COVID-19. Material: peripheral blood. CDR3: CASSSIAGGPRNEQFF. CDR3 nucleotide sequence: TGTGCCAGCAGCTCCATAGCGGGGGGGCCGAGAAATGAGCAGTTCTTC.